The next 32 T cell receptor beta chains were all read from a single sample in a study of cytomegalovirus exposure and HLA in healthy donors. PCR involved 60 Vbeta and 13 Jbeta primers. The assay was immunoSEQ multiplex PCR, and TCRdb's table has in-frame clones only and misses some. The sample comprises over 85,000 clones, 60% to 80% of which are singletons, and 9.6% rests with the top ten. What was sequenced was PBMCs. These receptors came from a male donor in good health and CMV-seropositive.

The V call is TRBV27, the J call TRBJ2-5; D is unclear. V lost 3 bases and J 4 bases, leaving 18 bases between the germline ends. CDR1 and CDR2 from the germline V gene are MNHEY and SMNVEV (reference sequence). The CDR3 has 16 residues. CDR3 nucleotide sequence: TGTGCCAGCAGTTTGGCCCCAACGCCACCAACAGAGACCCAGTACTTC. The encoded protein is CASSLAPTPPTETQYF.

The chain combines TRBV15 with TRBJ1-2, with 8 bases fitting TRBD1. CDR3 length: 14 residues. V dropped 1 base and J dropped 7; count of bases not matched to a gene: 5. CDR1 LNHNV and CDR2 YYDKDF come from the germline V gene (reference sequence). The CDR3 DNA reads TGTGCCACCAGCAGAGGTCAGGGGGCGGGTGGCTACACCTTC. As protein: CATSRGQGAGGYTF.

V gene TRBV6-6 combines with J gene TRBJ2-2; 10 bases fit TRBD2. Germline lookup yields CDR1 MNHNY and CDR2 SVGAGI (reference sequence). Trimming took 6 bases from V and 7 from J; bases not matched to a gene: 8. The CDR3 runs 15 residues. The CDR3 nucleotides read TGTGCCAGCAGCCCTCTAGCGGGAGCCCACGGGGAGCTGTTTTTT. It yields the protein CASSPLAGAHGELFF.

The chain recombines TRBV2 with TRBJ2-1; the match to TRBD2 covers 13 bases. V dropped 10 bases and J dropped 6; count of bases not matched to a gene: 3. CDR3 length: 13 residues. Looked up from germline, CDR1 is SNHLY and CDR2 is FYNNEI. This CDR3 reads CATGTSGINEQFF. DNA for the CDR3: TGTGCCACCGGGACTAGCGGGATCAATGAGCAGTTCTTC.

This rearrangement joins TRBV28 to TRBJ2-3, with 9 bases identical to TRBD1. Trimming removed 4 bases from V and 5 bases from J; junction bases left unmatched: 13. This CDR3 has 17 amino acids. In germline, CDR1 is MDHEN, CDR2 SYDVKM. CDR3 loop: CASSYDRGTVILDTQYF. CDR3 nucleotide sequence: TGTGCCAGCAGTTACGACAGGGGGACGGTTATCCTAGATACGCAGTATTTT.

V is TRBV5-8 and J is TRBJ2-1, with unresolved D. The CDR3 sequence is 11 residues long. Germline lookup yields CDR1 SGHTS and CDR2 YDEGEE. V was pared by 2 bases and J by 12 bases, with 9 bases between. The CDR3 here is CASSFGGRQFF. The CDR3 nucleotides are TGTGCCAGCAGCTTTGGTGGGCGGCAGTTCTTC.

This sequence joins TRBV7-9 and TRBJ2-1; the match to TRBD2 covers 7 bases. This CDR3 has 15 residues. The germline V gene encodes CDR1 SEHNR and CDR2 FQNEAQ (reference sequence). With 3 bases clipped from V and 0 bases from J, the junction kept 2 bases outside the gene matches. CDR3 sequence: CASSFGGSSYNEQFF. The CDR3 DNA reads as TGTGCCAGCAGCTTCGGCGGGAGCTCCTACAATGAGCAGTTCTTC.

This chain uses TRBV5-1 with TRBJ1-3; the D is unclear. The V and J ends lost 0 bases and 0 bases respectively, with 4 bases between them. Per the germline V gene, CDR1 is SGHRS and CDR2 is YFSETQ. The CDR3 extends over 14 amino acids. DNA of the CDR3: TGCGCCAGCAGCTTGGGAGACTCTGGAAACACCATATATTTT. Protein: CASSLGDSGNTIYF.

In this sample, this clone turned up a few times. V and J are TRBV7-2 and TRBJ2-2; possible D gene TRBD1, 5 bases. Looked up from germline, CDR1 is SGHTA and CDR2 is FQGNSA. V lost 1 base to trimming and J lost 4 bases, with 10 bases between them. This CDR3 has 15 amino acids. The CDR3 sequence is CASSLVAGSTGELFF. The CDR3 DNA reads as TGTGCCAGCAGCTTAGTGGCAGGGTCCACCGGGGAGCTGTTTTTT.

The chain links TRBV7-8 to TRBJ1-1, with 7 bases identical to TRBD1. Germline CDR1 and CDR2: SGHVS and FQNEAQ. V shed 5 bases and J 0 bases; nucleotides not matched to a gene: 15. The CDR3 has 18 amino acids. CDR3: CASSPGQASTLMNTEAFF. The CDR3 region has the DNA TGTGCCAGCAGCCCCGGACAGGCGTCTACCCTAATGAACACTGAAGCTTTCTTT.

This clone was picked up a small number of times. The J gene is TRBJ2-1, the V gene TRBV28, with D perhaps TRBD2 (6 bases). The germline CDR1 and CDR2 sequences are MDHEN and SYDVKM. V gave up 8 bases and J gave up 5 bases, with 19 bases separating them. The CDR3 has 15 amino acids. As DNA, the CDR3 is TGTGCCAGCTCACCCCGGGACTGGAAGAACAATGAGCAGTTCTTC. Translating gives CASSPRDWKNNEQFF.

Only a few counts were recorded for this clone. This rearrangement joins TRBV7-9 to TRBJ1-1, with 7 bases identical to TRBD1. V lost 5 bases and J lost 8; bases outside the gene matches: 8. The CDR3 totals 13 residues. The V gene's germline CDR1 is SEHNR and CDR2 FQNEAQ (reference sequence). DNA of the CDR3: TGTGCCAGCAGCCTACCGACAGGGATCGAAGCTTTCTTT. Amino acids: CASSLPTGIEAFF.

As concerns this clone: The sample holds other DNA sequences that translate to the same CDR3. CDR3 protein: CASSRQAGSYEQYF. The CDR3 bases are TGTGCCAGCAGTCGCCAAGCGGGCTCCTACGAGCAGTACTTC. This chain uses TRBV28 with TRBJ2-7; the D gene is possibly TRBD2 (6 bases). The CDR3 extends over 14 amino acids. Germline V gene sequence: CDR1 MDHEN, CDR2 SYDVKM. V lost 5 bases, J lost 0 bases, and 11 bases lay in between.

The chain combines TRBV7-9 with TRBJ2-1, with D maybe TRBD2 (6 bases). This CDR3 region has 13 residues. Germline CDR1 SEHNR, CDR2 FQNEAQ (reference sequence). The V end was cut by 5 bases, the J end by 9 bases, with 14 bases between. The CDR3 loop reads CASSGRGVPEQFF. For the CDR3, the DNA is TGTGCCAGCAGCGGCCGCGGGGTCCCTGAGCAGTTCTTC.

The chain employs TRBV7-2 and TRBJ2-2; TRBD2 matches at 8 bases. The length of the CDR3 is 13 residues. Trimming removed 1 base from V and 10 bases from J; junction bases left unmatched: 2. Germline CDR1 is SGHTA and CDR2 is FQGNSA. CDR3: CASSLGTSTELFF. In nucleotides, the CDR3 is TGTGCCAGCAGCTTAGGGACTAGCACGGAGCTGTTTTTT.

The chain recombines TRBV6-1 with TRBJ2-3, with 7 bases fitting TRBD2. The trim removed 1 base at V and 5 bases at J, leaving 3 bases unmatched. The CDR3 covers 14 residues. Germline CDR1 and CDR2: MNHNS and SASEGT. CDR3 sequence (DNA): TGTGCCAGCAGTGAAGGGGGGGGAGTAGATACGCAGTATTTT. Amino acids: CASSEGGGVDTQYF.

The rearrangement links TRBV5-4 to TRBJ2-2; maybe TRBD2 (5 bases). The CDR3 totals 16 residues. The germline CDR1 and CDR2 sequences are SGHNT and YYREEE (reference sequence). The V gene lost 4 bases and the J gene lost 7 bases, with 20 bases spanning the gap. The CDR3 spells CASSPPSARGIGELFF. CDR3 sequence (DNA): TGTGCCAGCAGCCCCCCCAGCGCCCGAGGGATCGGGGAGCTGTTTTTT.

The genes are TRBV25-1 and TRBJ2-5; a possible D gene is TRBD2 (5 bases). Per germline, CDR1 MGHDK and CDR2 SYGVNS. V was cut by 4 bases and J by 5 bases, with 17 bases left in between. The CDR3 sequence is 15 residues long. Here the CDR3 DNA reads TGTGCCAGCAGTGGCCACCCTAGCTTACATGAGACCCAGTACTTC. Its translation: CASSGHPSLHETQYF.

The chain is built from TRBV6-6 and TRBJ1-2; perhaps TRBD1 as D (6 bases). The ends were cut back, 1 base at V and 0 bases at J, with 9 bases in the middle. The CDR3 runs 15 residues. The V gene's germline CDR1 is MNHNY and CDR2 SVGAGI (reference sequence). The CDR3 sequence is CASSYLQGANYGYTF. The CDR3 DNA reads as TGTGCCAGCAGTTACTTACAGGGCGCTAACTATGGCTACACCTTC.

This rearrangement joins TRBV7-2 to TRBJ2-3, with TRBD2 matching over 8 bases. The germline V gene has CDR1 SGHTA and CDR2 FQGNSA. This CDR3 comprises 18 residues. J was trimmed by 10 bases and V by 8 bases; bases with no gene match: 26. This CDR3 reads CASLGSIAGLVSGGAQYF. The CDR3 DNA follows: TGTGCCAGCCTCGGAAGCATAGCGGGATTGGTATCTGGGGGGGCGCAGTATTTT.

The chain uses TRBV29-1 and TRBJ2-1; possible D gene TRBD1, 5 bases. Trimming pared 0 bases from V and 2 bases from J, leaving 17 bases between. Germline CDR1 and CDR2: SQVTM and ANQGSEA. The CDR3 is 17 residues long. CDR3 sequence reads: CSVEDNSAWGPYNEQFF. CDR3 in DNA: TGCAGCGTTGAAGATAATTCCGCGTGGGGCCCCTACAATGAGCAGTTCTTC.

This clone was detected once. As DNA, the CDR3 is TGTGCCAGTAACCGGGCAGGGTCCCGAACCGGGGAGCTGTTTTTT. Residues: CASNRAGSRTGELFF. This chain joins TRBV19 and TRBJ2-2; TRBD1 might be the D (5 bases). V lost 7 bases and J lost 5, with 17 bases in between. The length of the CDR3 is 15 residues. The germline CDR1 and CDR2 sequences are LNHDA and SQIVND (reference sequence).

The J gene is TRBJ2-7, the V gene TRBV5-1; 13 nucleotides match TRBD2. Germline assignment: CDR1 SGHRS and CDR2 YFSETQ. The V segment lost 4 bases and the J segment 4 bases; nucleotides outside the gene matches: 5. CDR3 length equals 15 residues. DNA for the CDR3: TGCGCCAGCAGCCAACTAGCGGGAGGGCCGTACGAGCAGTACTTC. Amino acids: CASSQLAGGPYEQYF.

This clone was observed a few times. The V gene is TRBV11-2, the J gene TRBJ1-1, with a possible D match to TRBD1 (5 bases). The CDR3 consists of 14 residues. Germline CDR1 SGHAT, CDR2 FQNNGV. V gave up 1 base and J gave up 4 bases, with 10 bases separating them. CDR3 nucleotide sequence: TGTGCCAGCAGCTTAGGGGGCTTGAGCACTGAAGCTTTCTTT. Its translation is CASSLGGLSTEAFF.

The CDR3 sequence: CASSVVSSRRTGELFF. The CDR3 nucleotides read TGTGCCAGCAGCGTAGTCTCTAGTCGGCGCACCGGGGAGCTGTTTTTT. The chain combines TRBV9 with TRBJ2-2; D gene uncertain. The CDR3 contains 16 residues. Between the trimmed V and J ends, which lost 0 bases and 4 bases, there was a span of 13 bases. The germline gives CDR1 SGDLS, CDR2 YYNGEE.

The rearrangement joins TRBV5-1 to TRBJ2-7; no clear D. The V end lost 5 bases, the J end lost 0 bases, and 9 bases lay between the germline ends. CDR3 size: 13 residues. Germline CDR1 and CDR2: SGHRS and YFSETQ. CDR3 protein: CASRRTSSYEQYF. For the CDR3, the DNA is TGCGCCAGCAGACGCACGAGCTCCTACGAGCAGTACTTC.

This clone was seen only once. The CDR3 sequence: CASSSGQTGNTIYF. The DNA of the CDR3 is TGTGCCAGCAGCTCGGGACAGACTGGAAACACCATATATTTT. This chain connects TRBV9 to TRBJ1-3; 7 bases map to TRBD1. In germline, CDR1 is SGDLS, CDR2 YYNGEE. V lost 4 bases to trimming and J lost 2 bases; unmatched junction nucleotides: 3. The CDR3 has 14 amino acids.

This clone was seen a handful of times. The CDR3 protein is CASSLDQKQFF. CDR3 sequence (DNA): TGTGCCAGCAGTCTAGATCAAAAGCAGTTCTTC. This chain links TRBV6-1 with TRBJ2-1, with no clear D. V was shortened by 5 bases and J by 11 bases, with 10 bases between the two germline ends. Per germline, CDR1 MNHNS and CDR2 SASEGT. The CDR3 has 11 amino acids.

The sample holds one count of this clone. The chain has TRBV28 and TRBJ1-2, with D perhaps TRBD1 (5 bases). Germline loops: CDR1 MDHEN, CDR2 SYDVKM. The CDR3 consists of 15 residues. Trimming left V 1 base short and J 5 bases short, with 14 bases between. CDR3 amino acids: CASSLLRGESYGYTF. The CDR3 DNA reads TGTGCCAGCAGTTTATTAAGGGGCGAATCGTATGGCTACACCTTC.

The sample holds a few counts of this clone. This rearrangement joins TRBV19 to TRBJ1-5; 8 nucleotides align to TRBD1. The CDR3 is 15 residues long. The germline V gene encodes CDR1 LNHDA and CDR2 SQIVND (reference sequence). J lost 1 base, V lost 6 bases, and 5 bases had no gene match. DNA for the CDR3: TGTGCCAGTAGGCGACAGGGGTCGAGCAATCAGCCCCAGCATTTT. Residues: CASRRQGSSNQPQHF.

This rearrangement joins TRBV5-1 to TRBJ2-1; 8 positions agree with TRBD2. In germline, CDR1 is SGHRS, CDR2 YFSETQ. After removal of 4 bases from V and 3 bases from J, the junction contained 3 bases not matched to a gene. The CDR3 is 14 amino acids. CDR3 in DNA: TGCGCCAGCAGCCCAACTAGCGGCTACAATGAGCAGTTCTTC. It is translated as CASSPTSGYNEQFF. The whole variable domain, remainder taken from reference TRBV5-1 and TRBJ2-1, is KAGVTQTPRYLIKTRGQQVTLSCSPISGHRSVSWYQQTPGQGLQFLFEYFSETQRNKGNFPGRFSGRQFSNSRSEMNVSTLELGDSALYLCASSPTSGYNEQFFGPGTRLTVL.

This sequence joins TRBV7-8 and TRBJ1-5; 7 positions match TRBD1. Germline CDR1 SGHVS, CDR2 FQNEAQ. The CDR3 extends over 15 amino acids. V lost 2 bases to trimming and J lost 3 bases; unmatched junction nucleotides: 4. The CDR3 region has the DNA TGTGCCAGCAGCTTATATGGGACAGACAATCAGCCCCAGCATTTT. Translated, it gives CASSLYGTDNQPQHF. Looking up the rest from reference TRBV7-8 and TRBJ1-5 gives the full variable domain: GAGVSQSPRYKVAKRGQDVALRCDPISGHVSLFWYQQALGQGPEFLTYFQNEAQLDKSGLPSDRFFAERPEGSVSTLKIQRTQQEDSAVYLCASSLYGTDNQPQHFGDGTRLSIL.